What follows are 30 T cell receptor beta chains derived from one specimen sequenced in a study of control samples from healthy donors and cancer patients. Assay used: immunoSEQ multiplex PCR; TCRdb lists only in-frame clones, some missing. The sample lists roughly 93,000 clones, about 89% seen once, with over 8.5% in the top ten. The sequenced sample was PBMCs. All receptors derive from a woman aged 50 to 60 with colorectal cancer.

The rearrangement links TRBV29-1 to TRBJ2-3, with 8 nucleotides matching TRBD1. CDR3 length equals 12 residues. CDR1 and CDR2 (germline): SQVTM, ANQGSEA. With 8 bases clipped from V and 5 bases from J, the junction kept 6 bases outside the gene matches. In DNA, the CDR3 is TGCAGCTCTGACGGACAGGGAGATACGCAGTATTTT. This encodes CSSDGQGDTQYF.

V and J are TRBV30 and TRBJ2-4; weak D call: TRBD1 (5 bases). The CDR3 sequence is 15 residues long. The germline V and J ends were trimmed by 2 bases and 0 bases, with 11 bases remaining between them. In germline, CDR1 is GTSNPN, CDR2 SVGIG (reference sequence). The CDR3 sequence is CAWSPTVLAKNIQYF. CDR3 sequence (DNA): TGTGCCTGGAGTCCGACAGTGCTAGCCAAAAACATTCAGTACTTC.

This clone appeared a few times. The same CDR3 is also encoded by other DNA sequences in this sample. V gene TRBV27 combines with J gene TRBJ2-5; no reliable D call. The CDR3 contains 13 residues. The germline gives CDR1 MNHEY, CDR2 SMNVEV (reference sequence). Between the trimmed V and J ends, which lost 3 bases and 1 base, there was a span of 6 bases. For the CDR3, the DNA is TGTGCCAGCAGTTTGTGGGGCCAAGAGACCCAGTACTTC. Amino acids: CASSLWGQETQYF.

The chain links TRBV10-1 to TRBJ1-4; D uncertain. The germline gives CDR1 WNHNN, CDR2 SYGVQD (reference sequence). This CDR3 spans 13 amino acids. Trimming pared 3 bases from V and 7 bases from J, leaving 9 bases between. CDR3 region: CASSDNSGEKLFF. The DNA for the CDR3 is TGCGCCAGCAGTGACAACAGCGGTGAAAAACTGTTTTTT.

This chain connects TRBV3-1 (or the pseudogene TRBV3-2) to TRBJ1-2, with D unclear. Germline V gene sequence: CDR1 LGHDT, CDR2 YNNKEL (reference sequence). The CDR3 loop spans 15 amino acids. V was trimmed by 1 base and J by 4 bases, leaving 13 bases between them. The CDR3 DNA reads TGTGCCAGCAGCCAAGGCGCCGGGGTCAGCTATGGCTACACCTTC. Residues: CASSQGAGVSYGYTF.

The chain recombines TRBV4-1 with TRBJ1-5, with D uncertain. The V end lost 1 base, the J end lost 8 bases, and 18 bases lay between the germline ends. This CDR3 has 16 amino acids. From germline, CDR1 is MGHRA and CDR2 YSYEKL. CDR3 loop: CASSQAPLQAIEPQHF. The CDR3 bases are TGCGCCAGCAGCCAAGCCCCCCTTCAGGCAATCGAGCCCCAGCATTTT.

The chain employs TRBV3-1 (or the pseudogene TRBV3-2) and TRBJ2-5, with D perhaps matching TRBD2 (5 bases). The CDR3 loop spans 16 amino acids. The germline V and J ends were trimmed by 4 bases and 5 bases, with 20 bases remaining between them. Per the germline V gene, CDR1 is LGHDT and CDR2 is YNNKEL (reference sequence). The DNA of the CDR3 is TGTGCCAGCAGCCTAATGGCAAAGCGGCCCCTGGAGACCCAGTACTTC. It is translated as CASSLMAKRPLETQYF.

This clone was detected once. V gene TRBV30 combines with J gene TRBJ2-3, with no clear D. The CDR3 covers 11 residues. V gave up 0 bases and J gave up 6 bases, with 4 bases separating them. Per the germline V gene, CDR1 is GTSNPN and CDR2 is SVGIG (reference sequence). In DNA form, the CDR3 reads TGTGCCTGGAGTGTACGGGATACGCAGTATTTT. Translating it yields CAWSVRDTQYF.

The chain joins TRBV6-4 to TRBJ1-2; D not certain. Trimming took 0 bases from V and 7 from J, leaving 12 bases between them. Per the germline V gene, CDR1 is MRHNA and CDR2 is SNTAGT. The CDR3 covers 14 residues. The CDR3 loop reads CASSDSSQSGGYTF. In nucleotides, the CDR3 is TGTGCCAGCAGTGACTCGAGTCAGTCGGGTGGCTACACCTTC.

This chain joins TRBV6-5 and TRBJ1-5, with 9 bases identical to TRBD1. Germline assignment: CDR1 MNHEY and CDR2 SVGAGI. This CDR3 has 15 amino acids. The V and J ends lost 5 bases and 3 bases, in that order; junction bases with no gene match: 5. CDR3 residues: CASSSGTGYNQPQHF. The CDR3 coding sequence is TGTGCCAGCAGTAGCGGGACAGGGTACAATCAGCCCCAGCATTTT.

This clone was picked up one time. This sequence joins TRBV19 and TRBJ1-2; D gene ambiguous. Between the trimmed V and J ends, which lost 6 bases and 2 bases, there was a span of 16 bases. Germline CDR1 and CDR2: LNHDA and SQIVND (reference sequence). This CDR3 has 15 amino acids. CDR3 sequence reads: CASSLQTGGNYGYTF. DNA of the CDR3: TGTGCCAGTAGCCTGCAGACGGGAGGGAACTATGGCTACACCTTC. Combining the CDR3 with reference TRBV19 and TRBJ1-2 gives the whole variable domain DGGITQSPKYLFRKEGQNVTLSCEQNLNHDAMYWYRQDPGQGLRLIYYSQIVNDFQKGDIAEGYSVSREKKESFPLTVTSAQKNPTAFYLCASSLQTGGNYGYTFGSGTRLTVV.

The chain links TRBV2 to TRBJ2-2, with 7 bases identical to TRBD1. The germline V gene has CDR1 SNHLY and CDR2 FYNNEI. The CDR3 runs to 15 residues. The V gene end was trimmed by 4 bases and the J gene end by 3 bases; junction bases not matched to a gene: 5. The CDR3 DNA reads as TGTGCCAGCAGTGCGGACAGGCTCCACACCGGGGAGCTGTTTTTT. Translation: CASSADRLHTGELFF. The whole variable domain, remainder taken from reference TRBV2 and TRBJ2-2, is EPEVTQTPSHQVTQMGQEVILRCVPISNHLYFYWYRQILGQKVEFLVSFYNNEISEKSEIFDDQFSVERPDGSNFTLKIRSTKLEDSAMYFCASSADRLHTGELFFGEGSRLTVL.

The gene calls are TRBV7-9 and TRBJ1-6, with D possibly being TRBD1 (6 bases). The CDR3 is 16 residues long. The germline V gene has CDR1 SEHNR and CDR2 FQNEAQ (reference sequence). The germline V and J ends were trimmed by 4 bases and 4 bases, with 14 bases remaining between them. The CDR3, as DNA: TGTGCCAGCAGCTCTGACCGGGACACGTATAATTCACCCCTCCACTTT. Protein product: CASSSDRDTYNSPLHF.

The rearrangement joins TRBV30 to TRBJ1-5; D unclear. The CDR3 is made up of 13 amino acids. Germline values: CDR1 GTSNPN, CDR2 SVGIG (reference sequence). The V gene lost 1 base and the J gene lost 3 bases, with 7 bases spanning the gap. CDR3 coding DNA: TGTGCCTGGAGTGGGGGTTACAATCAGCCCCAGCATTTT. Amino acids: CAWSGGYNQPQHF.

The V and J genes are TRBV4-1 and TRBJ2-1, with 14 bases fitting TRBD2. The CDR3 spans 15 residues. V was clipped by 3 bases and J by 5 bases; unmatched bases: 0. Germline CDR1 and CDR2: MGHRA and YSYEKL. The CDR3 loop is CASSQGLAGDNEQFF. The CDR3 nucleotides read TGCGCCAGCAGCCAGGGACTAGCGGGGGACAATGAGCAGTTCTTC.

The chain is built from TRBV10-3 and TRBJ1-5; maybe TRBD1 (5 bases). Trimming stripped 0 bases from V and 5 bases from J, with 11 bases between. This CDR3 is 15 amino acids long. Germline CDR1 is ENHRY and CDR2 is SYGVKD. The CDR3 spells CAISESAGIYQPQHF. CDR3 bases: TGTGCCATCAGTGAGTCGGCAGGGATTTATCAGCCCCAGCATTTT.

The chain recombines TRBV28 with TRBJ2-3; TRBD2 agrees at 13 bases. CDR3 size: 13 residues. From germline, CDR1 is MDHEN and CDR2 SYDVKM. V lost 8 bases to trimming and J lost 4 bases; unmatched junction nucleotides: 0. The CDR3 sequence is CASGLAGADTQYF. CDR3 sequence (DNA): TGTGCCAGCGGACTAGCGGGGGCAGATACGCAGTATTTT.

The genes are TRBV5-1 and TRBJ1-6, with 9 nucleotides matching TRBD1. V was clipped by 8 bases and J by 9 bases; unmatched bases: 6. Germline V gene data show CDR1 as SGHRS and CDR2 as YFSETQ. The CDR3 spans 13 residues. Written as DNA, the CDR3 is TGCGCCAGTAAAAGACAGGGGGGTTCACCCCTCCACTTT. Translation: CASKRQGGSPLHF.

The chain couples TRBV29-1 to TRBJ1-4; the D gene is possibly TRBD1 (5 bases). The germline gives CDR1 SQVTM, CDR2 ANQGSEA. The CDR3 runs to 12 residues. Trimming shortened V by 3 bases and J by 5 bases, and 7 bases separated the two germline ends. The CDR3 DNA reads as TGCAGCGTTGACCGGGGGAATGAAAAACTGTTTTTT. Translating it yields CSVDRGNEKLFF.

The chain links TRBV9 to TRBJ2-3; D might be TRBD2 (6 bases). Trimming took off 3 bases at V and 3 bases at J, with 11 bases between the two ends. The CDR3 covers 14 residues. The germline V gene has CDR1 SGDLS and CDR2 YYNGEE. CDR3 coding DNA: TGTGCCAGCAGCGCCCGACTAGTTACAGATACGCAGTATTTT. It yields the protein CASSARLVTDTQYF. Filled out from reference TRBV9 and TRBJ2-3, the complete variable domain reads DSGVTQTPKHLITATGQRVTLRCSPRSGDLSVYWYQQSLDQGLQFLIQYYNGEERAKGNILERFSAQQFPDLHSELNLSSLELGDSALYFCASSARLVTDTQYFGPGTRLTVL.

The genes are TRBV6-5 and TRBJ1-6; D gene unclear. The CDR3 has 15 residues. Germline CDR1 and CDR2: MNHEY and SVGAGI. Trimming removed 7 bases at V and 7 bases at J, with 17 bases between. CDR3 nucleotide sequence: TGTGCCAGCACTCCCGACTCTCTAGGGAATTCACCCCTCCACTTT. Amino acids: CASTPDSLGNSPLHF.

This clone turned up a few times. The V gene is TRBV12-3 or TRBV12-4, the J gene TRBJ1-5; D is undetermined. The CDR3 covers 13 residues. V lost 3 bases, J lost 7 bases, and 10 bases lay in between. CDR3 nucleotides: TGTGCCAGCAGTTTGTCCAGCGTGCAGCCCCAGCATTTT. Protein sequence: CASSLSSVQPQHF.

Here the CDR3 reads CAISESKAGQPQHF. CDR3 sequence (DNA): TGTGCCATCAGTGAGTCGAAGGCGGGCCAGCCCCAGCATTTT. V and J are TRBV10-3 and TRBJ1-5, with D hard to call. V lost 0 bases to trimming and J lost 7 bases, with 10 bases between them. Germline CDR1 is ENHRY and CDR2 is SYGVKD. The CDR3 covers 14 residues.

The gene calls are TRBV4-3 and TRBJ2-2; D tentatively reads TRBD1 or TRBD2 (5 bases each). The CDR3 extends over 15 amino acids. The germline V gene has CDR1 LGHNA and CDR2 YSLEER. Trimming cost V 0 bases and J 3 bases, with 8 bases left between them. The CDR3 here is CASSQDEGYTGELFF. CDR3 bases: TGCGCCAGCAGCCAAGATGAGGGGTACACCGGGGAGCTGTTTTTT.

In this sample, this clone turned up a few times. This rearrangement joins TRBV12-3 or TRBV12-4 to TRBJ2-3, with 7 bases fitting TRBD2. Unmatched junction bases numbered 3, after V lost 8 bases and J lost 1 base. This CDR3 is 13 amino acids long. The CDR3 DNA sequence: TGTGCCAGCCGGGGGGTTGGCACAGATACGCAGTATTTT. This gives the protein CASRGVGTDTQYF.

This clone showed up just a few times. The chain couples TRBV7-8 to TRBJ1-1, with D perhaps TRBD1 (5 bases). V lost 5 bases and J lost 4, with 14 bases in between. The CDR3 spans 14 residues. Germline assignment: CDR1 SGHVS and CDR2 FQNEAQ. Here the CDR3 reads CASSQWAGPTEAFF. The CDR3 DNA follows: TGTGCCAGCAGCCAGTGGGCAGGGCCCACTGAAGCTTTCTTT.

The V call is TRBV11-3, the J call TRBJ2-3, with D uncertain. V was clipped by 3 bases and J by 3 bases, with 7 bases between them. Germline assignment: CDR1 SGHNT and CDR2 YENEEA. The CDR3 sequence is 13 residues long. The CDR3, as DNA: TGTGCCAGCAGCTTTCGTCCGACAGATACGCAGTATTTT. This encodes CASSFRPTDTQYF.

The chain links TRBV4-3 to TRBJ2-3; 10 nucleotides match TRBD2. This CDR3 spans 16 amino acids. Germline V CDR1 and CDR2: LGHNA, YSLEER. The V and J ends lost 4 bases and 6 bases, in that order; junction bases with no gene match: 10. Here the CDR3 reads CASSPAGTSDSDTQYF. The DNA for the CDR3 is TGCGCCAGCAGCCCCGCCGGGACTAGCGATTCGGATACGCAGTATTTT.

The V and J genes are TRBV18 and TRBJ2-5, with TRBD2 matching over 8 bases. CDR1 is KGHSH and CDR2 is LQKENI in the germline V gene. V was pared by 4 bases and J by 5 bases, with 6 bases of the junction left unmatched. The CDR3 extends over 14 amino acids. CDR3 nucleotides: TGTGCCAGCTCACGACGGGGGGGCAGGGAGACCCAGTACTTC. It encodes CASSRRGGRETQYF.

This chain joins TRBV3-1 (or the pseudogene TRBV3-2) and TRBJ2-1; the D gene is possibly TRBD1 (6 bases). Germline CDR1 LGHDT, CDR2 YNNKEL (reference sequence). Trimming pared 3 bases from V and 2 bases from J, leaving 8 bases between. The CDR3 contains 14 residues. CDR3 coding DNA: TGTGCCAGCAGCCAGGGACAACCCTACAATGAGCAGTTCTTC. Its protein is CASSQGQPYNEQFF.